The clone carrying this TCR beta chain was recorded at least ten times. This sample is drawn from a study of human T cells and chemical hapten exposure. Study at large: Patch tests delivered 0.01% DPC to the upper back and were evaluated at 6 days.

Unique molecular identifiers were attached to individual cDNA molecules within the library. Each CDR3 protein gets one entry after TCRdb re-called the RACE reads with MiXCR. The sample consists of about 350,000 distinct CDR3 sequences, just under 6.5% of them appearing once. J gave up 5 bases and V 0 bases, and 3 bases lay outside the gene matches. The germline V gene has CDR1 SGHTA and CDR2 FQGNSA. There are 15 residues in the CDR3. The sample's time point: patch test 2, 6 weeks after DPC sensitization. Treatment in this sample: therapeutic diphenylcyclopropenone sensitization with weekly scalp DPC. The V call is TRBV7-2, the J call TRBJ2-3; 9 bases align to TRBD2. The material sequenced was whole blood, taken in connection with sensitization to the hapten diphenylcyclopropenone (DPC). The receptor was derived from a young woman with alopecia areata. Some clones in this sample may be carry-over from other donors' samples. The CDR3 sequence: CASSLASGGKDTQYF. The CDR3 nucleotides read TGTGCCAGCAGCTTAGCTAGCGGGGGCAAAGATACGCAGTATTTT.